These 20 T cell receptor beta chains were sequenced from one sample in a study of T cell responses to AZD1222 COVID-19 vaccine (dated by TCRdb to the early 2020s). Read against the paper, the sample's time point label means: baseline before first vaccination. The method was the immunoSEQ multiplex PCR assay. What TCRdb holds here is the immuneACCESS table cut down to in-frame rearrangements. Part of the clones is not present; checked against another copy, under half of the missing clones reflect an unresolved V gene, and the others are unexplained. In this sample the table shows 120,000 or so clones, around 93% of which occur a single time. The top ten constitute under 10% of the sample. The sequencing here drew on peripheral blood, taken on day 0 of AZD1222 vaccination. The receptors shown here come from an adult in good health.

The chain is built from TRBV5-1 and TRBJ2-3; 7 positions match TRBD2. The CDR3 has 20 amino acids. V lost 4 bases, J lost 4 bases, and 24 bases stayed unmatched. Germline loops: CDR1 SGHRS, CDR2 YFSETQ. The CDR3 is CASSSLPGPSAGLPSDTQYF. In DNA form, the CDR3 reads TGCGCCAGCAGCAGCCTTCCGGGACCTTCAGCGGGGTTACCATCAGATACGCAGTATTTT.

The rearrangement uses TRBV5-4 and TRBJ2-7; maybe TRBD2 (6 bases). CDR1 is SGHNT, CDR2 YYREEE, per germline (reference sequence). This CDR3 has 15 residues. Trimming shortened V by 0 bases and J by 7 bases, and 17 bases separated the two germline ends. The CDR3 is CASSLVGGGTKEQYF. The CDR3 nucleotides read TGTGCCAGCAGCTTGGTGGGAGGCGGCACAAAAGAGCAGTACTTC.

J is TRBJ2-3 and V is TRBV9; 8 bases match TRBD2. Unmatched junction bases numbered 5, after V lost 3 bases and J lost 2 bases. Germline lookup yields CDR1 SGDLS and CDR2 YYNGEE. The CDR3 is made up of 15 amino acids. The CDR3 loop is CASSAAGGPTDTQYF. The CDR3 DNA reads TGTGCCAGCAGCGCGGCGGGGGGACCCACAGATACGCAGTATTTT.

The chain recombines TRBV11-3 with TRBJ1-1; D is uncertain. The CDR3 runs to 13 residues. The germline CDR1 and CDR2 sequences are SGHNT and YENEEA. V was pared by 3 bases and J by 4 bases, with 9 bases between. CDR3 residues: CASSFRESTEAFF. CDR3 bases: TGTGCCAGCAGCTTCCGGGAGAGCACTGAAGCTTTCTTT.

CDR3 DNA: TGTGCCACCAGCGCGGACAGCTCCTATAATTCACCCCTCCACTTT. Encoded protein: CATSADSSYNSPLHF. The J gene is TRBJ1-6, the V gene TRBV15, with D perhaps TRBD1 (6 bases). The CDR3 loop spans 15 amino acids. V lost 5 bases to trimming and J lost 0 bases, with 8 bases between them. Germline V gene sequence: CDR1 LNHNV, CDR2 YYDKDF (reference sequence). Variable domain in full (rest from reference TRBV15 and TRBJ1-6): DAMVIQNPRYQVTQFGKPVTLSCSQTLNHNVMYWYQQKSSQAPKLLFHYYDKDFNNEADTPDNFQSRRPNTSFCFLDIRSPGLGDTAMYLCATSADSSYNSPLHFGNGTRLTVT.

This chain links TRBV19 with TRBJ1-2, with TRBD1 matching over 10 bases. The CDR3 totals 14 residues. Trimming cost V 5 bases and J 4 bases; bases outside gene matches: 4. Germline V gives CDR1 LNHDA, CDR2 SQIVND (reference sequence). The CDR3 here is CASSSDRGAYGYTF. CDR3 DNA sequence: TGTGCCAGTAGTTCGGACAGGGGGGCCTATGGCTACACCTTC.

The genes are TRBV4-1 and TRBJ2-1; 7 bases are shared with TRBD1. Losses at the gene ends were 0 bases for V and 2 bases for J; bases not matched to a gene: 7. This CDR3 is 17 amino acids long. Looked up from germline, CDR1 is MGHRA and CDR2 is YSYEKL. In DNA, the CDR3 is TGCGCCAGCAGCCAAGATCGGGGAAGGGGGCCCTACAATGAGCAGTTCTTC. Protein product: CASSQDRGRGPYNEQFF.

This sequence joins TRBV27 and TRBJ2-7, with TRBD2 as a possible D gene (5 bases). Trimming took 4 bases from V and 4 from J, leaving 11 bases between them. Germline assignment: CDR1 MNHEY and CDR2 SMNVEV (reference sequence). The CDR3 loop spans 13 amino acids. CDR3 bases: TGTGCCAGCAGTTCCGGGATCTCTTACGAGCAGTACTTC. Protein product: CASSSGISYEQYF.

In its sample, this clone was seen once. Here the CDR3 reads CASSYGVGVGDTQYF. For the CDR3, the DNA is TGTGCCAGCAGTTATGGGGTGGGAGTCGGAGATACGCAGTATTTT. The chain uses TRBV27 and TRBJ2-3; weak D call: TRBD2 (5 bases). Per the germline V gene, CDR1 is MNHEY and CDR2 is SMNVEV (reference sequence). The CDR3 totals 15 residues. The V end was cut by 4 bases, the J end by 5 bases, with 16 bases between.

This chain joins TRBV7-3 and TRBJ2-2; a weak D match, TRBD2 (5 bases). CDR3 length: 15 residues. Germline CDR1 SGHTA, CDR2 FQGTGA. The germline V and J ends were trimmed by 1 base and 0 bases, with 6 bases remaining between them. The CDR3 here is CASSLSGPNTGELFF. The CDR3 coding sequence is TGTGCCAGCAGCTTAAGCGGGCCGAACACCGGGGAGCTGTTTTTT.

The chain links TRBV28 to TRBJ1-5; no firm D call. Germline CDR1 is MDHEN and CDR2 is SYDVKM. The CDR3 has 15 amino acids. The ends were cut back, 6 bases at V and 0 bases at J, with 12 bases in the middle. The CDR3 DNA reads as TGTGCCAGCAGGCTCCGGACGGATAGCAATCAGCCCCAGCATTTT. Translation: CASRLRTDSNQPQHF.

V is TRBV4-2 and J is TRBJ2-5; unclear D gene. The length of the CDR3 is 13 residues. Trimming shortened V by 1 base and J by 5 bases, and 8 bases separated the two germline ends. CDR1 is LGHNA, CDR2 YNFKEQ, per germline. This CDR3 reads CASSQVGEETQYF. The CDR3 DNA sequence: TGTGCCAGCAGCCAAGTTGGTGAGGAGACCCAGTACTTC.

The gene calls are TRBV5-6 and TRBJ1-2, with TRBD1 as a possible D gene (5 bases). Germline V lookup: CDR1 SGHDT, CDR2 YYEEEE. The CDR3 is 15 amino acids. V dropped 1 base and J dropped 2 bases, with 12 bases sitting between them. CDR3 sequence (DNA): TGTGCCAGCAGCTTGTTGAGGGGCCCGAACTATGGCTACACCTTC. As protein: CASSLLRGPNYGYTF.

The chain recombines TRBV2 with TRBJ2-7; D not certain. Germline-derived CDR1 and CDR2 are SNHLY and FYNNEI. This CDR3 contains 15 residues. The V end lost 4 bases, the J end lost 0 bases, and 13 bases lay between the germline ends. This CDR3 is CASSGALLTSYEQYF. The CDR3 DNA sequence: TGTGCCAGCAGTGGGGCCCTATTAACCTCCTACGAGCAGTACTTC.

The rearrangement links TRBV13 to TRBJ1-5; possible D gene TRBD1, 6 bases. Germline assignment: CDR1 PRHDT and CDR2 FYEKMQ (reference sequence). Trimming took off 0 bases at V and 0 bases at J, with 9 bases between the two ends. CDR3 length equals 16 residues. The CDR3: CASSLGPGDSNQPQHF. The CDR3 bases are TGTGCCAGCAGCTTAGGCCCAGGGGATAGCAATCAGCCCCAGCATTTT.

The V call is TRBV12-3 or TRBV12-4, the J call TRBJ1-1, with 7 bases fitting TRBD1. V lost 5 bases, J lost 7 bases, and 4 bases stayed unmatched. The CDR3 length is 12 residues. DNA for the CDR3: TGTGCCAGCAGTGTCAGGGGGGATGAAGCTTTCTTT. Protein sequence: CASSVRGDEAFF.

The CDR3, as DNA: TGTGCCAGCAGCCAATCATTGTCAGGGCCCCGAATGTACTATGGCTACACCTTC. Its translation is CASSQSLSGPRMYYGYTF. The gene calls are TRBV16 and TRBJ1-2; D perhaps matches TRBD1 (5 bases). CDR1 and CDR2 (germline): KGHSY, FQNENV. V lost 0 bases to trimming and J lost 3 bases, with 20 bases between them. The CDR3 has 18 residues. Looking up the rest from reference TRBV16 and TRBJ1-2 gives the full variable domain: GEEVAQTPKHLVRGEGQKAKLYCAPIKGHSYVFWYQQVLKNEFKFLISFQNENVFDETGMPKERFSAKCLPNSPCSLEIQATKLEDSAVYFCASSQSLSGPRMYYGYTFGSGTRLTVV.

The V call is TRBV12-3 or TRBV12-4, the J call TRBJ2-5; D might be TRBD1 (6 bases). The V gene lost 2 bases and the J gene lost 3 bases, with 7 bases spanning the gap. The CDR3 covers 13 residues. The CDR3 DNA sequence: TGTGCCAGCAGTTTAAACAGGGAAGAGACCCAGTACTTC. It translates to CASSLNREETQYF.

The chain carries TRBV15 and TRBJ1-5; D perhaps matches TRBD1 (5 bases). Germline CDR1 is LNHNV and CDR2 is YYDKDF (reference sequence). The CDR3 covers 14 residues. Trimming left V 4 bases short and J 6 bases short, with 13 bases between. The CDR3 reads CATSTQGPPQPQHF. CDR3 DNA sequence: TGTGCCACCAGCACTCAGGGCCCCCCTCAGCCCCAGCATTTT.

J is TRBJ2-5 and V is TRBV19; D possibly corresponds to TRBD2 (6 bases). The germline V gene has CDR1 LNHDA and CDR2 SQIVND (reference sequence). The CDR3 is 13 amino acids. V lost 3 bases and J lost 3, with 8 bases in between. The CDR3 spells CASSMGGEETQYF. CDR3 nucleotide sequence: TGTGCCAGTAGTATGGGCGGGGAAGAGACCCAGTACTTC.